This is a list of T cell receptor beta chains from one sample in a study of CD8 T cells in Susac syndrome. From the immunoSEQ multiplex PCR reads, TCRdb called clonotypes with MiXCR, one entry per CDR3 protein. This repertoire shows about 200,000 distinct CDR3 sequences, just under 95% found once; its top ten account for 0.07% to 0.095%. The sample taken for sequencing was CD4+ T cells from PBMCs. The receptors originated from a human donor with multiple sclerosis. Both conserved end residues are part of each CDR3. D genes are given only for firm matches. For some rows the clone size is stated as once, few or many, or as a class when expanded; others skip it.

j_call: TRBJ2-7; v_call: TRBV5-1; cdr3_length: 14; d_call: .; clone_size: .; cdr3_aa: CASSRGDQAYEQYF; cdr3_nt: TGCGCCAGCAGCCGAGGGGACCAGGCCTACGAGCAGTACTTC
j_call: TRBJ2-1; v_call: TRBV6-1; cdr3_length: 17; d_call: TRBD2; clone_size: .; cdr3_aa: CASSVSSAGELYNEQFF; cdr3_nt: TGTGCCAGCAGTGTAAGTTCGGCGGGGGAGCTTTACAATGAGCAGTTCTTC
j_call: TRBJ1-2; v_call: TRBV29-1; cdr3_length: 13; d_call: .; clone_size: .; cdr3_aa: CSVERTPSYGYTF; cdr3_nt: TGCAGCGTTGAACGTACTCCGTCCTATGGCTACACCTTC
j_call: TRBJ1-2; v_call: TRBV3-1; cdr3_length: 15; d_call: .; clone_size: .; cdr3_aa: CASSQDWGSREGYTF; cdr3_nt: TGTGCCAGCAGCCAAGATTGGGGTTCACGGGAAGGCTACACCTTC
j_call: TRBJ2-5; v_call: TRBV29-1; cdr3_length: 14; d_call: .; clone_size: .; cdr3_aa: CSAPIRTRQETQYF; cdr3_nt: TGCAGCGCCCCGATTAGGACAAGGCAAGAGACCCAGTACTTC
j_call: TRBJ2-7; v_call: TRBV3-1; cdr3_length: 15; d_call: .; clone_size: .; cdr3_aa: CASSQMAGVYSEQYF; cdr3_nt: TGTGCCAGCAGCCAAATGGCAGGGGTCTACTCCGAGCAGTACTTC
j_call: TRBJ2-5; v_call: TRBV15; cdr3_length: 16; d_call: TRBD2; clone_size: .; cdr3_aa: CATSRVYGGAPSTQYF; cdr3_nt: TGTGCCACCAGCAGAGTTTACGGGGGGGCCCCGTCGACCCAGTACTTC
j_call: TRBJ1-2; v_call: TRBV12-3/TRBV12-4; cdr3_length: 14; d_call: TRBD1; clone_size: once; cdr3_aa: CASSSQQGRRGYTF; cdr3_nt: TGTGCCAGCAGTTCCCAACAGGGGCGCCGTGGCTACACCTTC
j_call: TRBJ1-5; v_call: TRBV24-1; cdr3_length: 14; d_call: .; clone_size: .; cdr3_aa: CATSEGMGNQPQHF; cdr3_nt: TGTGCCACCAGTGAGGGGATGGGAAATCAGCCCCAGCATTTT
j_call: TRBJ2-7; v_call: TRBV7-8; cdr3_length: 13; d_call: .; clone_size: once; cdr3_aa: CASSPTGKYEQYF; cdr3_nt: TGTGCCAGCAGCCCGACAGGAAAATACGAGCAGTACTTC
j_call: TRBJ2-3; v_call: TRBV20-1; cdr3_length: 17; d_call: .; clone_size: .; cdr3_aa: CSARTNTTPPRTDTQYF; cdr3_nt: TGCAGTGCCCGTACTAACACGACTCCTCCTCGCACAGATACGCAGTATTTT
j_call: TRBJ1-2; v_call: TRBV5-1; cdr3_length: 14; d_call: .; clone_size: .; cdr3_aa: CASSLAAQTYGYTF; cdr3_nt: TGCGCCAGCAGCTTGGCCGCACAGACCTATGGCTACACCTTC
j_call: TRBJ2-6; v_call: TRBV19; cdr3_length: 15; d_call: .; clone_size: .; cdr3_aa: CASSGGGAGANVLTF; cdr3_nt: TGTGCCAGTAGTGGCGGTGGAGCTGGGGCCAACGTCCTGACTTTC
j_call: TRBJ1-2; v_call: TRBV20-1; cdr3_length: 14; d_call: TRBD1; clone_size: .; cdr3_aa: CSAREGGQEAGYTF; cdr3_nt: TGCAGTGCTAGAGAAGGGGGACAGGAGGCAGGCTACACCTTC
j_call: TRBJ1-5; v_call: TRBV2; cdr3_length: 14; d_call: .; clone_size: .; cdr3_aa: CASSVFRADQPQHF; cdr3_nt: TGTGCCAGCAGTGTATTCCGGGCGGATCAGCCCCAGCATTTT
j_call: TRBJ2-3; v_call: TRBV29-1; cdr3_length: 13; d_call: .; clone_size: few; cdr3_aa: CSVARGSTDTQYF; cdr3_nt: TGCAGCGTTGCAAGGGGTAGCACAGATACGCAGTATTTT
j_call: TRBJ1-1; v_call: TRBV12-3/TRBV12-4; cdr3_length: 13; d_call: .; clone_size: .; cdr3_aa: CASSHTRGTEAFF; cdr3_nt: TGTGCCAGCAGTCACACCAGGGGCACTGAAGCTTTCTTT
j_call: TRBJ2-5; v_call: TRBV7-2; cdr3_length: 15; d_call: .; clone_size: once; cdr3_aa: CASSLAGATRETQYF; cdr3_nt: TGTGCCAGCAGCTTAGCGGGGGCAACGAGGGAGACCCAGTACTTC
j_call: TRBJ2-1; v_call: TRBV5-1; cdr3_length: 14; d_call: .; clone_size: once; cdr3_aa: CASSFGPQGVEQFF; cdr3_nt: TGCGCCAGCAGCTTCGGACCACAGGGAGTTGAGCAGTTCTTC
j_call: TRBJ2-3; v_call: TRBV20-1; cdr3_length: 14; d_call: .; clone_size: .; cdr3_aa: CSATGTGWEDTQYF; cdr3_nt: TGCAGTGCTACCGGGACTGGGTGGGAGGATACGCAGTATTTT
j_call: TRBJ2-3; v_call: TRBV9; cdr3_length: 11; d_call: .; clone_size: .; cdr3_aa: CASSAIDTQYF; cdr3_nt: TGTGCCAGCAGCGCAATAGATACGCAGTATTTT
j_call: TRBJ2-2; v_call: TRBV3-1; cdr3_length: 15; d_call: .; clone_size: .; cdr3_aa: CASSPLRSGTGELFF; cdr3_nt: TGTGCCAGCAGCCCCCTCAGAAGCGGCACCGGGGAGCTGTTTTTT
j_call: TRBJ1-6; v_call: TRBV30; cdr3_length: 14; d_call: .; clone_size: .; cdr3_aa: CAFSPQGGLSPLHF; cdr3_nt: TGTGCCTTCTCACCACAGGGAGGGCTGTCACCCCTCCACTTT
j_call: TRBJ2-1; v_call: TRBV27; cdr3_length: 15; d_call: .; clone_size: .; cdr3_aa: CASGGVAFSYNEQFF; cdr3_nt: TGTGCCAGCGGAGGGGTAGCGTTTTCCTACAATGAGCAGTTCTTC
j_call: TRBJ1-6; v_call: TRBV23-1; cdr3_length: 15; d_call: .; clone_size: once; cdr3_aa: CASSQSTQRNSPLHF; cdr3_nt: TGCGCCAGCAGTCAATCGACCCAGCGCAATTCACCCCTCCACTTT
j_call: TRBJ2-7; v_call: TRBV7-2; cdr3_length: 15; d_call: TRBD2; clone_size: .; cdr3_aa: CASSSGLAAAYEQYF; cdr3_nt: TGTGCCAGCAGTTCCGGACTAGCGGCGGCCTACGAGCAGTACTTC
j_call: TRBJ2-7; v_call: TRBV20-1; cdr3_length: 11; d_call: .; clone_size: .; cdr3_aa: CSAEGYREAYF; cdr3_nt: TGCAGTGCTGAGGGCTACAGGGAGGCGTACTTC
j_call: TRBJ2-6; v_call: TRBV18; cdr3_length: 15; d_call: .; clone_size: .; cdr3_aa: CASSYGGSGANVLTF; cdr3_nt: TGTGCCAGCTCCTACGGGGGTTCTGGGGCCAACGTCCTGACTTTC
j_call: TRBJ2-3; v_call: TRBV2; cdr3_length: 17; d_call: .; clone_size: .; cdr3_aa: CASSEALRRAGTDTQYF; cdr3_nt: TGTGCCAGCAGTGAAGCGCTTCGAAGGGCGGGCACAGATACGCAGTATTTT
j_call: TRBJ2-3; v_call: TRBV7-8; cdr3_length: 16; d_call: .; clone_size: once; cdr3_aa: CASSRRQLASTDTQYF; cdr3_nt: TGTGCCAGCAGTAGACGACAGCTGGCTAGCACAGATACGCAGTATTTT
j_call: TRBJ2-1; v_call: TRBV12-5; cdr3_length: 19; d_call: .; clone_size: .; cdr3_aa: CASGFVGLPTMGLYNEQFF; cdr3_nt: TGTGCTAGTGGTTTTGTTGGGCTTCCGACCATGGGACTTTACAATGAGCAGTTCTTC
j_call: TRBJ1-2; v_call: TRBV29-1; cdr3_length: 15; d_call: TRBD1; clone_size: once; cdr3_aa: CSVEDPGQGMYGYTF; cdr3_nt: TGCAGCGTTGAAGATCCCGGACAGGGGATGTATGGCTACACCTTC
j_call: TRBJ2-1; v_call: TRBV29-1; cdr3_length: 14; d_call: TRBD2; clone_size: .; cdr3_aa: CSVVASGGALEQFF; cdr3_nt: TGCAGCGTTGTGGCTAGCGGGGGGGCACTTGAGCAGTTCTTC
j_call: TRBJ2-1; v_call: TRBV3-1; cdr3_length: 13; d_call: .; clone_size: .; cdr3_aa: CASSQDRRGEQFF; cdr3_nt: TGTGCCAGCAGCCAAGATCGGCGCGGGGAGCAGTTCTTC
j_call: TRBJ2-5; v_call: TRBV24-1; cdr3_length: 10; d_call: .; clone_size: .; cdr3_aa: CATTEETQYF; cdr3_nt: TGTGCCACCACGGAAGAGACCCAGTACTTC
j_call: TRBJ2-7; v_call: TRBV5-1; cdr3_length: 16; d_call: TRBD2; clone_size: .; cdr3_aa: CASSLRLAGGSAEQYF; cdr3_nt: TGCGCCAGCAGCTTGCGGCTAGCGGGGGGGTCGGCCGAGCAGTACTTC
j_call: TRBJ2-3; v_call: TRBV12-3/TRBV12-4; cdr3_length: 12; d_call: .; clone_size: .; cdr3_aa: CASGITTDTQYF; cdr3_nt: TGTGCCAGCGGTATCACCACAGATACGCAGTATTTT
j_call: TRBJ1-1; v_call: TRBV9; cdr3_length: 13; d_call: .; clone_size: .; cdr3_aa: CASSVEPWTEAFF; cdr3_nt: TGTGCCAGCAGCGTAGAACCATGGACGGAGGCTTTCTTT
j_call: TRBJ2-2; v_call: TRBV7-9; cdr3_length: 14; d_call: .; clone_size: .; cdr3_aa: CASSTSGVTGELFF; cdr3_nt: TGTGCCAGCAGCACGAGTGGGGTCACCGGGGAGCTGTTTTTT
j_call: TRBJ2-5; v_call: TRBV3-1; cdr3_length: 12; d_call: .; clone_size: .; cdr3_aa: CASSHSRETQYF; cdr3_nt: TGTGCCAGCAGCCATAGCAGGGAGACCCAGTACTTC
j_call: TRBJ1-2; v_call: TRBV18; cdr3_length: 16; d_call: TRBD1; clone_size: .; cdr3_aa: CASSSSGTGSSYGYTF; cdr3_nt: TGTGCCAGCTCATCCTCCGGGACAGGGTCGAGCTATGGCTACACCTTC
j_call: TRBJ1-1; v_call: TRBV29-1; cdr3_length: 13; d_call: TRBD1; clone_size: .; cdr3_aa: CSVWDRIGTEAFF; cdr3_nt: TGCAGCGTTTGGGACAGAATTGGGACTGAAGCTTTCTTT
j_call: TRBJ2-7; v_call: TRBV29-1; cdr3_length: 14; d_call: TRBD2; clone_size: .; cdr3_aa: CSVDVGLAGYEQYF; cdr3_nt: TGCAGCGTTGATGTCGGTCTAGCGGGCTACGAGCAGTACTTC
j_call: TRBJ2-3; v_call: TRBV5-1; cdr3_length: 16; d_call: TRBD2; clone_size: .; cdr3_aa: CASSLGASGGTDTQYF; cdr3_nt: TGCGCCAGCAGCTTGGGCGCTAGCGGGGGCACAGATACGCAGTATTTT
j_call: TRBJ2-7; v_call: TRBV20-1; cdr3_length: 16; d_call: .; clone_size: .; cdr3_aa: CSAREEHGRGYYEQYF; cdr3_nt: TGCAGTGCTAGAGAGGAACATGGGCGGGGCTACTACGAGCAGTACTTC
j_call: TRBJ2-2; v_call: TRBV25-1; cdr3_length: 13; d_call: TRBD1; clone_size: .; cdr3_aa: CASTDRAAGELFF; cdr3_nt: TGTGCCAGCACAGACAGGGCTGCCGGGGAGCTGTTTTTT
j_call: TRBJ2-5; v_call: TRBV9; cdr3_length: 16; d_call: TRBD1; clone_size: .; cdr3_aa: CASSVGGTGTQETQYF; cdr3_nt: TGTGCCAGCAGCGTAGGTGGGACAGGGACCCAAGAGACCCAGTACTTC
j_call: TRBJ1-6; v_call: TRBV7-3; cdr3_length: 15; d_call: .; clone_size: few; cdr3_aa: CASSLKGGNNSPLHF; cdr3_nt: TGTGCCAGCAGTTTAAAGGGGGGGAATAATTCACCCCTCCACTTT
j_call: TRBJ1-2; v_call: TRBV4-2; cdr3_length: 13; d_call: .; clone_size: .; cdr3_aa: CASSQELLGGYTF; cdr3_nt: TGTGCCAGCAGCCAAGAGTTATTGGGGGGCTACACCTTC
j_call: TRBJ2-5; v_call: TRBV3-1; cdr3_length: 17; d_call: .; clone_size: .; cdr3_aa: CASSQERLAPVKETQYF; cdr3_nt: TGTGCCAGCAGCCAAGAAAGACTCGCCCCCGTGAAAGAGACCCAGTACTTC
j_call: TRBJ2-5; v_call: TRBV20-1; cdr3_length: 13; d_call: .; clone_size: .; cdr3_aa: CSPFRDEGETQYF; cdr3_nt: TGCAGTCCTTTCCGCGACGAGGGAGAGACCCAGTACTTC
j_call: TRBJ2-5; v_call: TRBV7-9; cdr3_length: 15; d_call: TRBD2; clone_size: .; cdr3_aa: CASSLPGGSGETQYF; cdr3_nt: TGTGCCAGCAGCCTACCGGGGGGGAGTGGAGAGACCCAGTACTTC
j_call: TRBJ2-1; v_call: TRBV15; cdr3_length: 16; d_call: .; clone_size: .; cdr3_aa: CATSRGLARQYNEQFF; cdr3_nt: TGTGCCACCAGCAGAGGTTTGGCTAGACAATACAATGAGCAGTTCTTC
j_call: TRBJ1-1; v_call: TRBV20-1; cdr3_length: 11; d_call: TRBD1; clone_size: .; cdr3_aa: CSARTGAGAFF; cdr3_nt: TGCAGTGCTCGGACAGGTGCGGGAGCTTTCTTT
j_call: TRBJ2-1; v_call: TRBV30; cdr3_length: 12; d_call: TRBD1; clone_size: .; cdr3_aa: CAWSRQGLEQFF; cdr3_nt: TGTGCCTGGAGTCGACAGGGCTTGGAGCAGTTCTTC
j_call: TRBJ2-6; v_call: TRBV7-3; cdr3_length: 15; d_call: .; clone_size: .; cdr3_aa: CASSVQVPGANVLTF; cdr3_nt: TGTGCCAGCAGCGTCCAGGTCCCTGGGGCCAACGTCCTGACTTTC
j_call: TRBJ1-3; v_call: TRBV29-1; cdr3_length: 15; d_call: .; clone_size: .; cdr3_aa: CSVVVHPDSGNTIYF; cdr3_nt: TGCAGCGTTGTAGTTCACCCAGACTCTGGAAACACCATATATTTT
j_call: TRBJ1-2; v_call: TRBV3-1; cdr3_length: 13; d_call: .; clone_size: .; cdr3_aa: CASSQAVGYGYTF; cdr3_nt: TGTGCCAGTAGCCAAGCGGTAGGGTACGGCTACACCTTC